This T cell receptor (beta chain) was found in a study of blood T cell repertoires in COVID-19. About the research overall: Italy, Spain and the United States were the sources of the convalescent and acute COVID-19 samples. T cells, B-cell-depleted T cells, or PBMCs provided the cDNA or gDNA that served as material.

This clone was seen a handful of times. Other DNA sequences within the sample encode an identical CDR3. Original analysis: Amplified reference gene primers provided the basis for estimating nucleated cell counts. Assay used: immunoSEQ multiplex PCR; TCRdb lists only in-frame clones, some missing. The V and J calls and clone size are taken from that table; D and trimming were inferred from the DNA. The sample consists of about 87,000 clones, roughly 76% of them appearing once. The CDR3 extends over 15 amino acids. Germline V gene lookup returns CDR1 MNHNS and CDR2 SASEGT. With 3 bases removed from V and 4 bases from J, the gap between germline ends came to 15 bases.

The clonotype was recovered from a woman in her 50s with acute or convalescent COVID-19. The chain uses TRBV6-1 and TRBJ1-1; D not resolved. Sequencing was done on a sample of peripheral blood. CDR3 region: CASSDRWSGGTEAFF. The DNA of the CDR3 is TGTGCCAGCAGTGACAGGTGGTCGGGAGGCACTGAAGCTTTCTTT.